Sequencing of this T cell receptor beta chain was carried out in a study of T-cell reconstitution after alpha-beta-depleted transplantation in children. Preparation of the TCRbeta library used unique molecular identifiers. TCRdb recomputed calls from the PCR reads with MiXCR, one row per CDR3 protein. The table records hundreds of thousands of distinct CDR3 sequences, approximately 17% of them present only once. This clonotype was seen more than once but under ten times. Germline V gives CDR1 DFQATT, CDR2 SNEGSKA (reference sequence). This CDR3 has 16 residues. V gave up 2 bases and J gave up 0 bases; unmatched junction bases: 6.

V usage is TRBV20-1 and J usage is TRBJ2-1; 8 positions match TRBD2. This material consisted of PBMCs from the stem cell graft donor, taken from the stem cell graft. The TCR comes from a human donor who donated a stem cell graft to a child with acute myeloid leukemia. The DNA for the CDR3 is TGCAGTGCTAGAAAGGGCGGGGGGCGCTCCTACAATGAGCAGTTCTTC. Its translation is CSARKGGGRSYNEQFF.